These 29 T cell receptor beta chains share one sample of origin, sequenced in a study of graft-versus-host responses after intestinal transplantation. Their antigen targets remain unknown. Data came from immunoSEQ multiplex PCR; TCRdb stores just in-frame clones and leaves some out. This sample yields some 100,000 clones, of which over 80% are seen a single time; 5.5% to 7% belongs to the top ten. The source was unstimulated CD8+ T cells sorted from spleen or lymph node cells, collected before intestinal transplant. The receptors stem from a human donor who received an intestinal transplant.

The chain couples TRBV13 to TRBJ2-1; the D is unclear. This CDR3 region has 14 residues. Germline V gene data show CDR1 as PRHDT and CDR2 as FYEKMQ (reference sequence). Trimming left V 0 bases short and J 1 base short, with 4 bases between. The CDR3 sequence: CASSLGLSYNEQFF. DNA of the CDR3: TGTGCCAGCAGCTTAGGACTTTCCTACAATGAGCAGTTCTTC.

The rearrangement joins TRBV4-1 to TRBJ1-4; no firm D call. CDR1 and CDR2 from the germline V gene are MGHRA and YSYEKL. Trimming took 4 bases from V and 5 from J, leaving 8 bases between them. The CDR3 runs 13 residues. CDR3 sequence reads: CASSRWFNEKLFF. The DNA of the CDR3 is TGCGCCAGCAGCCGCTGGTTCAATGAAAAACTGTTTTTT.

The V call is TRBV13, the J call TRBJ2-1, with 11 positions matching TRBD2. The CDR3 length is 17 residues. The V and J ends lost 1 base and 5 bases, in that order; junction bases with no gene match: 7. In germline, CDR1 is PRHDT, CDR2 FYEKMQ (reference sequence). The CDR3 spells CASSLEFTSGGHNEQFF. The CDR3, as DNA: TGTGCCAGCAGCTTAGAATTTACTAGCGGGGGCCACAATGAGCAGTTCTTC.

This chain's CDR3 is CASSQDPISESPLHF. DNA for the CDR3: TGTGCCAGCAGCCAAGACCCTATCTCGGAGTCACCCCTCCACTTT. The chain uses TRBV14 and TRBJ1-6; D is unresolved. Trimming removed 0 bases from V and 10 bases from J, with 13 bases in between. Looked up from germline, CDR1 is SGHDN and CDR2 is FVKESK. The CDR3 covers 15 residues. The full variable domain, with the rest looked up from reference TRBV14 and TRBJ1-6, is EAGVTQFPSHSVIEKGQTVTLRCDPISGHDNLYWYRRVMGKEIKFLLHFVKESKQDESGMPNNRFLAERTGGTYSTLKVQPAELEDSGVYFCASSQDPISESPLHFGNGTRLTVT.

CDR3 sequence (DNA): TGTGCCAGCAGCAAAAGAGGGGCCTCCTACGAGCAGTACTTC. Amino acid sequence: CASSKRGASYEQYF. V usage is TRBV7-2 and J usage is TRBJ2-7; D tentatively fits TRBD1 or TRBD2 (5 bases each). Trimming removed 5 bases from V and 0 bases from J, with 11 bases in between. Germline CDR1 is SGHTA and CDR2 is FQGNSA. The CDR3 is made up of 14 amino acids.

This clone showed up just a few times. The chain joins TRBV28 to TRBJ1-1, with a tentative D call TRBD1 (5 bases). Between the trimmed V and J ends, which lost 7 bases and 2 bases, there was a span of 17 bases. Per the germline V gene, CDR1 is MDHEN and CDR2 is SYDVKM. The CDR3 totals 15 residues. The CDR3 spells CASIWGGGINTEAFF. CDR3 in DNA: TGTGCCAGCATATGGGGTGGGGGGATTAACACTGAAGCTTTCTTT.

This clone has more than one count but fewer than ten. CDR3 DNA: TGTGCCAGCAGTTACTCAAAGAACACTGAAGCTTTCTTT. Its translation is CASSYSKNTEAFF. The chain recombines TRBV6-6 with TRBJ1-1; D unresolved. There are 13 residues in the CDR3. CDR1 MNHNY and CDR2 SVGAGI come from the germline V gene (reference sequence). The V gene lost 0 bases and the J gene lost 1 base, with 3 bases spanning the gap.

The J gene is TRBJ2-4, the V gene TRBV11-2, with D tentatively TRBD2 (5 bases). Germline CDR1 is SGHAT and CDR2 is FQNNGV. The CDR3 has 18 residues. V lost 7 bases and J lost 0, with 22 bases in between. The CDR3 DNA reads TGTGCCAGCACGGACTTAATGAGGGTTCCTCTAGCCAAAAACATTCAGTACTTC. Its protein product is CASTDLMRVPLAKNIQYF.

The V gene is TRBV2, the J gene TRBJ2-1; 9 bases line up with TRBD2. Germline assignment: CDR1 SNHLY and CDR2 FYNNEI. V dropped 4 bases and J dropped 4; count of bases not matched to a gene: 8. The CDR3 contains 16 residues. DNA for the CDR3: TGTGCCAGCAGTGGGGGGCTAGCGGGAATATACAATGAGCAGTTCTTC. This encodes CASSGGLAGIYNEQFF. The full variable domain, completed using reference TRBV2 and TRBJ2-1, is EPEVTQTPSHQVTQMGQEVILRCVPISNHLYFYWYRQILGQKVEFLVSFYNNEISEKSEIFDDQFSVERPDGSNFTLKIRSTKLEDSAMYFCASSGGLAGIYNEQFFGPGTRLTVL.

This clone was detected a few times. The chain is built from TRBV4-2 and TRBJ2-3; D is unclear. The CDR3 has 16 residues. The V gene's germline CDR1 is LGHNA and CDR2 YNFKEQ. Trimming took 1 base from V and 2 from J, leaving 13 bases between them. The CDR3 reads CASSQGLASFTDTQYF. The CDR3 DNA follows: TGTGCCAGCAGCCAAGGACTTGCTTCTTTCACAGATACGCAGTATTTT.

The J gene is TRBJ1-1, the V gene TRBV4-1; no clear D. Germline V lookup: CDR1 MGHRA, CDR2 YSYEKL. The CDR3 length is 13 residues. The V end was cut by 1 base, the J end by 8 bases, with 11 bases between. In DNA form, the CDR3 reads TGCGCCAGCAGCCAAGGACCTGAATTGGAAGCTTTCTTT. Protein sequence: CASSQGPELEAFF.

This clone was detected only once. The CDR3 DNA reads as TGTGCCAGCAGCCCATGGACTAGCGGGGGAGCGGATACGCAGTATTTT. Translating gives CASSPWTSGGADTQYF. This chain uses TRBV9 with TRBJ2-3, with TRBD2 matching over 13 bases. CDR3 length: 16 residues. V lost 4 bases and J lost 6; bases outside the gene matches: 8. Looked up from germline, CDR1 is SGDLS and CDR2 is YYNGEE. Full variable domain (remainder filled in from reference TRBV9 and TRBJ2-3): DSGVTQTPKHLITATGQRVTLRCSPRSGDLSVYWYQQSLDQGLQFLIQYYNGEERAKGNILERFSAQQFPDLHSELNLSSLELGDSALYFCASSPWTSGGADTQYFGPGTRLTVL.

The chain carries TRBV9 and TRBJ2-1, with D perhaps matching TRBD1 (6 bases). The germline V gene has CDR1 SGDLS and CDR2 YYNGEE. The CDR3 consists of 13 residues. Trimming pared 3 bases from V and 8 bases from J, leaving 12 bases between. This chain's CDR3 is CASSGSQGYEQFF. As DNA, the CDR3 is TGTGCCAGCAGCGGCAGCCAGGGGTATGAGCAGTTCTTC.

The CDR3 sequence is CASKSFYNEQFF. DNA for the CDR3: TGTGCCAGCAAAAGCTTTTACAATGAGCAGTTCTTC. This chain links TRBV6-5 with TRBJ2-1; D gene unclear. The length of the CDR3 is 12 residues. The germline V gene encodes CDR1 MNHEY and CDR2 SVGAGI. Trimming shortened V by 7 bases and J by 4 bases, and 8 bases separated the two germline ends.

The gene calls are TRBV5-1 and TRBJ1-4, with D perhaps TRBD1 (5 bases). The CDR3 covers 15 residues. Trimming pared 0 bases from V and 3 bases from J, leaving 9 bases between. From germline, CDR1 is SGHRS and CDR2 YFSETQ. CDR3 in amino acids: CASSLEGTANEKLFF. In DNA, the CDR3 is TGCGCCAGCAGCTTGGAGGGGACGGCTAATGAAAAACTGTTTTTT.

This chain uses TRBV11-2 with TRBJ1-1, with D possibly TRBD1 on 5 matching bases. Germline V gene data show CDR1 as SGHAT and CDR2 as FQNNGV. Between the trimmed V and J ends, which lost 1 base and 4 bases, there was a span of 10 bases. The CDR3 contains 14 residues. CDR3 in DNA: TGTGCCAGCAGCTTAGTTAACGGGGGCACTGAAGCTTTCTTT. Amino acids: CASSLVNGGTEAFF. Complete variable domain (other parts from reference TRBV11-2 and TRBJ1-1): EAGVAQSPRYKIIEKRQSVAFWCNPISGHATLYWYQQILGQGPKLLIQFQNNGVVDDSQLPKDRFSAERLKGVDSTLKIQPAKLEDSAVYLCASSLVNGGTEAFFGQGTRLTVV.

The chain couples TRBV7-9 to TRBJ2-2; 9 bases fit TRBD2. The CDR3 has 16 amino acids. V shed 5 bases, J shed 3 bases, and the junction held 7 bases outside the gene matches. The germline V gene has CDR1 SEHNR and CDR2 FQNEAQ (reference sequence). The CDR3 loop is CASSPRVAGDTGELFF. CDR3 DNA sequence: TGTGCCAGCAGCCCCAGGGTAGCGGGAGACACCGGGGAGCTGTTTTTT.

This chain joins TRBV29-1 and TRBJ2-7, with D possibly being TRBD2 (5 bases). Trimming took off 2 bases at V and 0 bases at J, with 11 bases between the two ends. CDR3 length: 14 amino acids. Germline-derived CDR1 and CDR2 are SQVTM and ANQGSEA. This CDR3 reads CSVESERSSYEQYF. The CDR3 coding sequence is TGCAGCGTTGAATCGGAGCGGAGCTCCTACGAGCAGTACTTC.

The rearrangement uses TRBV21-1 and TRBJ1-5; the D call in the table, TRBD1, was not verified against the DNA. TRBV21-1 is given as a pseudogene. The CDR3 extends over 15 amino acids. CDR3 bases: TGTGCCAGCAGAAAATGGGGTTGGGGGCATCAGCCCCAGCATTTT. Amino acid sequence: CASRKWGWGHQPQHF.

This clone was found once. It is unclear where the CDR3 begins or ends on the DNA, so no DNA is shown, and the CDR3 is as TCRdb lists it. The V call is TRBV21-1, the J call TRBJ2-3; TRBD2 is taken as the D call from the table, unchecked against the DNA. TRBV21-1 is a pseudogene segment. 17 amino acids form the CDR3, both terminal residues included. This CDR3 is CASSKDFFGGGTDTQYF.

This sequence joins TRBV15 and TRBJ1-2; D might be TRBD1 (5 bases). Germline CDR1 and CDR2: LNHNV and YYDKDF (reference sequence). V was cut by 0 bases and J by 6 bases, with 14 bases left in between. The CDR3 extends over 15 amino acids. For the CDR3, the DNA is TGTGCCACCAGCAGAGATCGGGGCCAAGGCCATGGCTACACCTTC. Protein product: CATSRDRGQGHGYTF.

This clone was detected once. The chain couples TRBV10-3 to TRBJ2-4; D is uncertain. CDR3 length: 16 amino acids. V was trimmed by 0 bases and J by 0 bases, leaving 9 bases between them. The germline V gene has CDR1 ENHRY and CDR2 SYGVKD. The CDR3 DNA follows: TGTGCCATCAGTGAGTCATACATCCCAGCCAAAAACATTCAGTACTTC. It is translated as CAISESYIPAKNIQYF.

There are a few counts of this clone. The chain couples TRBV5-4 to TRBJ2-1; D is undetermined. V shed 2 bases and J shed 12 bases, with 24 bases lying between them. This CDR3 region has 16 residues. The germline CDR1 and CDR2 sequences are SGHNT and YYREEE (reference sequence). CDR3 bases: TGTGCCAGCAGCTTTAGGACCAACCCTCCCTTGTACAGGCAGTTCTTC. This gives the protein CASSFRTNPPLYRQFF.

The J gene is TRBJ1-5, the V gene TRBV4-1, with D hard to call. In germline, CDR1 is MGHRA, CDR2 YSYEKL. The CDR3 contains 14 residues. Trimming pared 3 bases from V and 7 bases from J, leaving 13 bases between. CDR3 amino acids: CASSHGSDPQPQHF. The CDR3 coding sequence is TGCGCCAGCAGCCACGGATCGGATCCCCAGCCCCAGCATTTT.

The chain uses TRBV28 and TRBJ1-2; D possibly corresponds to TRBD1 (5 bases). V lost 4 bases and J lost 4, with 16 bases in between. This CDR3 region has 15 residues. Germline V gives CDR1 MDHEN, CDR2 SYDVKM. The chain's CDR3 is CASSYVEGPSYGYTF. CDR3 sequence (DNA): TGTGCCAGCAGTTACGTGGAGGGACCAAGCTATGGCTACACCTTC.

The genes are TRBV4-1 and TRBJ2-7; D perhaps matches TRBD1 (6 bases). Germline V gene lookup returns CDR1 MGHRA and CDR2 YSYEKL. Trimming removed 3 bases at V and 3 bases at J, with 9 bases between. The CDR3 length is 13 residues. CDR3 sequence: CASSHLTGYEQYF. In DNA, the CDR3 is TGCGCCAGCAGCCACCTGACAGGCTACGAGCAGTACTTC.

The chain recombines TRBV28 with TRBJ2-1; TRBD2 agrees at 16 bases. The germline V gene encodes CDR1 MDHEN and CDR2 SYDVKM. This CDR3 has 21 amino acids. V shed 6 bases, J shed 0 bases, and the junction held 14 bases outside the gene matches. CDR3 loop: CASSPPAGTSGGASSYNEQFF. The DNA of the CDR3 is TGTGCCAGCAGCCCTCCCGCGGGGACTAGCGGGGGGGCGAGCTCCTACAATGAGCAGTTCTTC.

The V gene is TRBV7-6, the J gene TRBJ2-1, with 7 bases matching TRBD2. Trimming cost V 5 bases and J 1 base; bases outside gene matches: 11. The CDR3 extends over 17 amino acids. Germline assignment: CDR1 SGHVS and CDR2 FNYEAQ. The CDR3 sequence is CASSAEAGTTSYNEQFF. CDR3 coding DNA: TGTGCCAGCAGCGCGGAAGCGGGGACCACGTCCTACAATGAGCAGTTCTTC.

This clone came up once. The chain combines TRBV10-3 with TRBJ1-2; D is uncertain. The germline V and J ends were trimmed by 3 bases and 5 bases, with 10 bases remaining between them. This CDR3 has 13 residues. CDR1 and CDR2 from the germline V gene are ENHRY and SYGVKD. The CDR3 DNA reads TGTGCCATCAGTGACTCCCATCGGTATGGCTACACCTTC. Translated: CAISDSHRYGYTF.